The 25 T cell receptor beta chains reported below all come from one sample, sequenced in a study of OX40 agonist ivuxolimab in advanced cancers. Sequenced by immunoSEQ multiplex PCR; TCRdb stores in-frame clones only, minus some. There are approximately 15,000 clones in the sample; over 70% occur only once, and 30% to 45% lies in the top ten. Sample: CD4+ or CD8+ T cells sorted from blood, taken in a trial of the OX40 agonist ivuxolimab. The receptors stem from an adult with an advanced solid tumor such as melanoma, head and neck, liver or kidney cancer.

This clone was found a few times. The gene calls are TRBV4-1 and TRBJ2-5; weak D call: TRBD1 (5 bases). V lost 5 bases to trimming and J lost 3 bases, with 10 bases between them. The CDR3 runs to 13 residues. Germline V gene sequence: CDR1 MGHRA, CDR2 YSYEKL. CDR3 sequence reads: CASSAQVEETQYF. The CDR3 DNA reads as TGCGCCAGCAGCGCACAGGTGGAAGAGACCCAGTACTTC.

The chain employs TRBV29-1 and TRBJ1-2; no clear D. The CDR3 extends over 13 amino acids. Germline V gene sequence: CDR1 SQVTM, CDR2 ANQGSEA. Trimming took 3 bases from V and 7 from J, leaving 15 bases between them. The CDR3, as DNA: TGCAGCGTTGAGAAAGGGTCTTGGACTGGCTACACCTTC. It is translated as CSVEKGSWTGYTF.

This clone occurred a few times. The chain is built from TRBV10-3 and TRBJ2-7, with D possibly TRBD1 on 6 matching bases. Germline-derived CDR1 and CDR2 are ENHRY and SYGVKD. The CDR3 has 15 amino acids. The V end was cut by 3 bases, the J end by 2 bases, with 14 bases between. The DNA for the CDR3 is TGTGCCATCAGTGACCCCGCGACAGGTACCTACGAGCAGTACTTC. Amino acids: CAISDPATGTYEQYF.

The chain recombines TRBV27 with TRBJ2-7; TRBD2 matches at 9 bases. The CDR3 extends over 15 amino acids. Germline CDR1 and CDR2: MNHEY and SMNVEV (reference sequence). With V trimmed by 4 bases and J by 6 bases, 10 bases remained unmatched. CDR3 DNA: TGTGCCAGCAGTTCACCCCTAGCGGGGCTCTCCGAGCAGTACTTC. This encodes CASSSPLAGLSEQYF.

This clone is medium-sized (0.01 to 0.1%). The gene calls are TRBV11-2 and TRBJ2-1; TRBD1 agrees at 7 bases. The CDR3 is 14 amino acids. The junction had 5 bases not matched to a gene; V was cut back by 5 bases and J by 4 bases. Germline lookup yields CDR1 SGHAT and CDR2 FQNNGV. The CDR3 region has the DNA TGTGCCAGCAGCCATGGGACAGAATACAATGAGCAGTTCTTC. Translating gives CASSHGTEYNEQFF.

V gene TRBV5-1 combines with J gene TRBJ1-1, with a possible D match to TRBD1 (6 bases). This CDR3 is 14 amino acids long. CDR1 SGHRS and CDR2 YFSETQ come from the germline V gene. The V gene lost 2 bases and the J gene lost 3 bases, with 11 bases spanning the gap. This CDR3 is CASSFRGADTEAFF. CDR3 nucleotide sequence: TGCGCCAGCAGCTTCCGGGGGGCGGACACTGAAGCTTTCTTT.

The chain uses TRBV6-1 and TRBJ2-7; D is uncertain. The V and J ends lost 4 bases and 5 bases respectively, with 12 bases between them. This CDR3 region has 13 residues. Germline V gene lookup returns CDR1 MNHNS and CDR2 SASEGT. The CDR3 sequence is CASSGLMDHEQYF. DNA for the CDR3: TGTGCCAGCAGTGGATTAATGGACCACGAGCAGTACTTC.

The chain is built from TRBV5-1 and TRBJ1-2, with D maybe TRBD1 (6 bases). In germline, CDR1 is SGHRS, CDR2 YFSETQ. There are 15 residues in the CDR3. Trimming left V 0 bases short and J 6 bases short, with 15 bases between. The CDR3 protein is CASSLGPGKGDGYTF. Here the CDR3 DNA reads TGCGCCAGCAGCTTGGGCCCGGGGAAGGGGGATGGCTACACCTTC.

The chain uses TRBV27 and TRBJ2-4; TRBD1 aligns across 7 bases. This CDR3 contains 16 residues. CDR1 is MNHEY and CDR2 is SMNVEV in the germline V gene (reference sequence). The V gene end was trimmed by 5 bases and the J gene end by 1 base; junction bases not matched to a gene: 8. This CDR3 is CASSPRQGLAKNIQYF. The CDR3 DNA sequence: TGTGCCAGCAGTCCTAGACAGGGTCTCGCCAAAAACATTCAGTACTTC.

This clone was counted once. The rearrangement links TRBV9 to TRBJ2-1; D unclear. This CDR3 has 14 amino acids. Germline V gives CDR1 SGDLS, CDR2 YYNGEE. V was clipped by 7 bases and J by 4 bases, with 15 bases between them. The CDR3 spells CASGPLVPYNEQFF. Here the CDR3 DNA reads TGTGCCAGCGGACCCCTAGTTCCATACAATGAGCAGTTCTTC. The whole variable domain, remainder taken from reference TRBV9 and TRBJ2-1, is DSGVTQTPKHLITATGQRVTLRCSPRSGDLSVYWYQQSLDQGLQFLIQYYNGEERAKGNILERFSAQQFPDLHSELNLSSLELGDSALYFCASGPLVPYNEQFFGPGTRLTVL.

The chain carries TRBV28 and TRBJ1-1; TRBD1 agrees at 7 bases. Germline CDR1 MDHEN, CDR2 SYDVKM. V gave up 4 bases and J gave up 2 bases; unmatched junction bases: 13. The CDR3 length is 17 residues. Written as DNA, the CDR3 is TGTGCCAGCAGTTATTGGGACAGCTCGAATCATAACACTGAAGCTTTCTTT. This codes for CASSYWDSSNHNTEAFF.

The genes are TRBV2 and TRBJ1-2; D ambiguous. Germline V gene lookup returns CDR1 SNHLY and CDR2 FYNNEI. The CDR3 totals 18 residues. Trimming took 0 bases from V and 2 from J, leaving 19 bases between them. The CDR3 region is CASSEAPPPNPRNYGYTF. The CDR3 bases are TGTGCCAGCAGTGAAGCGCCACCCCCAAACCCTCGAAACTATGGCTACACCTTC.

The rearrangement joins TRBV5-4 to TRBJ2-1; 9 nucleotides align to TRBD1. The CDR3 runs 16 residues. The germline CDR1 and CDR2 sequences are SGHNT and YYREEE (reference sequence). The V gene end was trimmed by 7 bases and the J gene end by 0 bases; junction bases not matched to a gene: 8. The CDR3 sequence: CASQGVTGGSYNEQFF. The CDR3 DNA follows: TGTGCCAGCCAAGGGGTGACAGGGGGCTCCTACAATGAGCAGTTCTTC.

The chain carries TRBV28 and TRBJ1-2; D call uncertain. This CDR3 is 13 amino acids long. Trimming pared 6 bases from V and 6 bases from J, leaving 14 bases between. Per the germline V gene, CDR1 is MDHEN and CDR2 is SYDVKM. The CDR3 bases are TGTGCCAGCAGCTACAGCTCCACCCATGGCTACACCTTC. Translation: CASSYSSTHGYTF.

This clone was counted only a few times. This chain links TRBV6-5 with TRBJ1-3; D gene unclear. V was clipped by 2 bases and J by 1 base, with 9 bases between them. Germline CDR1 and CDR2: MNHEY and SVGAGI. The CDR3 runs to 15 residues. The CDR3, as DNA: TGTGCCAGCAGTTACGGGTATGGGTCTGGAAACACCATATATTTT. It codes for CASSYGYGSGNTIYF.

The CDR3 DNA sequence: TGTGCCAGTAGTCGGGAGAAGGGGTTGAACTATGGCTACACCTTC. This encodes CASSREKGLNYGYTF. The chain links TRBV19 to TRBJ1-2; D might be TRBD1 (5 bases). The germline V gene encodes CDR1 LNHDA and CDR2 SQIVND (reference sequence). The CDR3 runs to 15 residues. Between the trimmed V and J ends, which lost 5 bases and 2 bases, there was a span of 15 bases.

V is TRBV2 and J is TRBJ2-1; maybe TRBD1 (6 bases). V lost 4 bases, J lost 9 bases, and 13 bases lay in between. This CDR3 region has 13 residues. Looked up from germline, CDR1 is SNHLY and CDR2 is FYNNEI. The CDR3 is CASSGQVEVEQFF. The CDR3 DNA is TGTGCCAGCAGTGGACAGGTTGAGGTTGAGCAGTTCTTC.

The rearrangement joins TRBV15 to TRBJ2-5, with TRBD2 matching over 11 bases. Germline CDR1 reads LNHNV; CDR2 reads YYDKDF (reference sequence). The CDR3 contains 16 residues. V lost 6 bases to trimming and J lost 2 bases; unmatched junction nucleotides: 8. CDR3 residues: CATRAGLAGGQETQYF. The CDR3 nucleotides are TGTGCCACCAGAGCTGGTCTAGCGGGGGGTCAAGAGACCCAGTACTTC.

In its sample, this clone was seen once. The V gene is TRBV6-4, the J gene TRBJ2-7; D is possibly TRBD2 (6 bases). The germline V gene has CDR1 MRHNA and CDR2 SNTAGT. V shed 7 bases and J shed 4 bases, with 20 bases lying between them. This CDR3 has 15 residues. The CDR3 sequence: CASNTVWGDDYEQYF. In DNA form, the CDR3 reads TGTGCCAGCAATACGGTGTGGGGGGACGATTACGAGCAGTACTTC.

This clone has just a few counts. This chain links TRBV5-6 with TRBJ2-5, with 7 bases fitting TRBD2. The V segment lost 0 bases and the J segment 5 bases; nucleotides outside the gene matches: 4. CDR1 and CDR2 (germline): SGHDT, YYEEEE. CDR3 size: 14 residues. CDR3 protein: CASSLELARETQYF. For the CDR3, the DNA is TGTGCCAGCAGCTTGGAACTAGCGAGGGAGACCCAGTACTTC.

The chain combines TRBV5-1 with TRBJ2-1, with 11 bases lining up with TRBD2. CDR1 is SGHRS, CDR2 YFSETQ, per germline. Losses at the gene ends were 2 bases for V and 5 bases for J; bases not matched to a gene: 3. The CDR3 loop spans 15 amino acids. CDR3 amino acids: CASSFLAGGDNEQFF. DNA for the CDR3: TGCGCCAGCAGCTTCCTAGCGGGAGGAGACAATGAGCAGTTCTTC. Combining the CDR3 with reference TRBV5-1 and TRBJ2-1 gives the whole variable domain KAGVTQTPRYLIKTRGQQVTLSCSPISGHRSVSWYQQTPGQGLQFLFEYFSETQRNKGNFPGRFSGRQFSNSRSEMNVSTLELGDSALYLCASSFLAGGDNEQFFGPGTRLTVL.

This clone showed up just a few times. The chain combines TRBV20-1 with TRBJ1-1; possibly TRBD1 for D (5 bases). V gave up 6 bases and J gave up 7 bases, with 12 bases separating them. Germline lookup yields CDR1 DFQATT and CDR2 SNEGSKA (reference sequence). The CDR3 runs 11 residues. CDR3 coding DNA: TGCAGTGCCCAATGGGGGGTTGAAGCTTTCTTT. This encodes CSAQWGVEAFF.

This CDR3 is CASSSTGGLGQPQHF. CDR3 bases: TGTGCCAGCAGTTCTACAGGGGGCTTGGGTCAGCCCCAGCATTTT. The gene calls are TRBV27 and TRBJ1-5; 9 nucleotides align to TRBD1. Germline CDR1 and CDR2: MNHEY and SMNVEV (reference sequence). This CDR3 is built from 15 residues. V dropped 4 bases and J dropped 6; count of bases not matched to a gene: 7.

The rearrangement links TRBV13 to TRBJ2-7; 12 bases are shared with TRBD2. Looked up from germline, CDR1 is PRHDT and CDR2 is FYEKMQ (reference sequence). J was trimmed by 0 bases and V by 5 bases; bases with no gene match: 8. The CDR3 length is 17 residues. DNA for the CDR3: TGTGCCAGCAGCGCCGGACTAGCGGGGCCCCCCTCCTACGAGCAGTACTTC. Its translation: CASSAGLAGPPSYEQYF.

CDR3 bases: TGTGCCAGCAGCGGAACCGGGACAGGGGGGCCCTACGAGCAGTACTTC. The encoded protein is CASSGTGTGGPYEQYF. The chain joins TRBV9 to TRBJ2-7; 11 bases map to TRBD1. Looked up from germline, CDR1 is SGDLS and CDR2 is YYNGEE. The V gene end was trimmed by 3 bases and the J gene end by 2 bases; junction bases not matched to a gene: 7. The CDR3 is 16 residues long.